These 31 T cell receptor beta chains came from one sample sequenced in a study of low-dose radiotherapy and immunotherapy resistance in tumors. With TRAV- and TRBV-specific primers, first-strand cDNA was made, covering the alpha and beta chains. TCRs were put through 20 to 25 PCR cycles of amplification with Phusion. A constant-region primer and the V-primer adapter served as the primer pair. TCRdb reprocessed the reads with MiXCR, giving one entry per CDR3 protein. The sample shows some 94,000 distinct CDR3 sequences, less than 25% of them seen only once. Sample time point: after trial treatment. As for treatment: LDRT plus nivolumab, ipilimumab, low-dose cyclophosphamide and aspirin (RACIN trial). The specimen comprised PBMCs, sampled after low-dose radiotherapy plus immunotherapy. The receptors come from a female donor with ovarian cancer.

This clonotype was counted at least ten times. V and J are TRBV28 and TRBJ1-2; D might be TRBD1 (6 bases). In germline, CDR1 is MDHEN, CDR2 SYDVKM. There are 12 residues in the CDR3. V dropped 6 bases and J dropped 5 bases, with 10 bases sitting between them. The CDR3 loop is CASREGGYGYTF. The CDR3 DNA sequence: TGTGCCAGCAGGGAAGGGGGGTATGGCTACACCTTC.

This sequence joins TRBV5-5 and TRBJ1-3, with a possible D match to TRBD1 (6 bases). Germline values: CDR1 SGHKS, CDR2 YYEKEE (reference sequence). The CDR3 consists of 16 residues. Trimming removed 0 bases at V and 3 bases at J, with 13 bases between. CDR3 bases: TGTGCCAGCAGCTTGGCCCCACAGGGTATTGGAAACACCATATATTTT. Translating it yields CASSLAPQGIGNTIYF.

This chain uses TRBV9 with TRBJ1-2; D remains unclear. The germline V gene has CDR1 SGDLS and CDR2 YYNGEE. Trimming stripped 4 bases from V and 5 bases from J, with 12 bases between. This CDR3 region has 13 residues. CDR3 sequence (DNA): TGTGCCAGCAGCCCCCCGTCTGGTTATGGCTACACCTTC. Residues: CASSPPSGYGYTF.

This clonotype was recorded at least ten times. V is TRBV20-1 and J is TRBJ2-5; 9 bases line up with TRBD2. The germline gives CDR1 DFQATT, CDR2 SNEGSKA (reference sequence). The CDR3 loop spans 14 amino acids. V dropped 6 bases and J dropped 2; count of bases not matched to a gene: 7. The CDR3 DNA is TGCAGTGCGTCCCCGGGACTAGCTCAAGAGACCCAGTACTTC. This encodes CSASPGLAQETQYF.

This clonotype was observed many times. CDR3 nucleotides: TGTGCCAGCACCAGGGGCGGGCCTAGCACAGATACGCAGTATTTT. Residues: CASTRGGPSTDTQYF. This sequence joins TRBV7-2 and TRBJ2-3, with D perhaps TRBD1 (6 bases). CDR1 is SGHTA and CDR2 is FQGNSA in the germline V gene. This CDR3 has 15 amino acids. Trimming took 7 bases from V and 0 from J, leaving 14 bases between them.

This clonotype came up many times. CDR3 sequence: CATSRDRTGRRPEAFF. CDR3 DNA sequence: TGTGCCACCAGCAGAGATCGGACAGGGAGACGGCCCGAAGCTTTCTTT. The chain links TRBV15 to TRBJ1-1; the match to TRBD1 covers 8 bases. Germline V gene lookup returns CDR1 LNHNV and CDR2 YYDKDF (reference sequence). The CDR3 extends over 16 amino acids. J was trimmed by 8 bases and V by 0 bases; bases with no gene match: 11.

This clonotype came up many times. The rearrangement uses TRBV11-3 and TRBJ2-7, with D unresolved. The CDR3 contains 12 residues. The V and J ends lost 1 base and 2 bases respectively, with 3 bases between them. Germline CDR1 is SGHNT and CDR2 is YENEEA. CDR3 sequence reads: CASSLVTYEQYF. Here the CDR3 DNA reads TGTGCCAGCAGCTTAGTAACCTACGAGCAGTACTTC.

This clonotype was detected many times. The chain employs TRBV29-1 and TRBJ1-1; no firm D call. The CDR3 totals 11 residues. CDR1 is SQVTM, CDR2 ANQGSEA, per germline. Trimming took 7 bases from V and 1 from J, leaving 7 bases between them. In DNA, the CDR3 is TGCAGCGCAGCAGCGAACACTGAAGCTTTCTTT. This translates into CSAAANTEAFF.

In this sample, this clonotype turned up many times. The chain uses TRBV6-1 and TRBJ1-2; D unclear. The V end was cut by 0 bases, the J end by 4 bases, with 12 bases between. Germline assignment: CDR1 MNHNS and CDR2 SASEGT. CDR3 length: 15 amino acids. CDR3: CASSEALRQLYGYTF. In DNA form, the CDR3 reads TGTGCCAGCAGTGAAGCCCTGCGGCAGCTCTATGGCTACACCTTC.

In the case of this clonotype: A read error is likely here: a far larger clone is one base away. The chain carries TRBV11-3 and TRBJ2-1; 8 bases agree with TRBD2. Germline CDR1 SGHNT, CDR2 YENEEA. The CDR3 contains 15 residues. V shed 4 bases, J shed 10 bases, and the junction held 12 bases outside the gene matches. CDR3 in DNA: TGTGCCAGCAGCTCGAAGCGGGAGAGCTCCTACGAGCAGTTCTTC. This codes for CASSSKRESSYEQFF. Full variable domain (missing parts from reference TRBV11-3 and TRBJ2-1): EAGVVQSPRYKIIEKKQPVAFWCNPISGHNTLYWYLQNLGQGPELLIRYENEEAVDDSQLPKDRFSAERLKGVDSTLKIQPAELGDSAVYLCASSSKRESSYEQFFGPGTRLTVL.

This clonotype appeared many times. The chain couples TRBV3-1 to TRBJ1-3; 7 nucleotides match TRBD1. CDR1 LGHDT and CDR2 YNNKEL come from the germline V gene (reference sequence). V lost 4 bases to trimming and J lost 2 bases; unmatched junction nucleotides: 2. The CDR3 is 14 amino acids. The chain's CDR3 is CASSLGQAGNTIYF. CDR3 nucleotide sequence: TGTGCCAGCAGCCTCGGACAGGCTGGAAACACCATATATTTT.

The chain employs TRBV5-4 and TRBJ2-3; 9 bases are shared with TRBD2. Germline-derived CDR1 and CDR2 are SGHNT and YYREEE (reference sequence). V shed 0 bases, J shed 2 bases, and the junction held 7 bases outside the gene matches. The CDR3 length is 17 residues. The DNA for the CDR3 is TGTGCCAGCAGCTTGGAATCCGGCGGGAGGGTCACAGATACGCAGTATTTT. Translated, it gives CASSLESGGRVTDTQYF.

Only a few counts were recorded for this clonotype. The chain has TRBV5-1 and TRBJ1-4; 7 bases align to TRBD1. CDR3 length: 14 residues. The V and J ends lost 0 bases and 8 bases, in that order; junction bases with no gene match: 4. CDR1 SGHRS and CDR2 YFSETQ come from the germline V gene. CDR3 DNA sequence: TGCGCCAGCAGCTTGGGACAGGGCGGCGAAAAACTGTTTTTT. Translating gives CASSLGQGGEKLFF.

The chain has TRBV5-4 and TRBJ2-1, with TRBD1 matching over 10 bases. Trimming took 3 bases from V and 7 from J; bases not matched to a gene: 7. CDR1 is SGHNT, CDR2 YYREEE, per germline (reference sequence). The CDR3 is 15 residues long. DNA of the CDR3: TGTGCCAGCAGCTACCCGAGGACAGGGGGAAATGAGCAGTTCTTC. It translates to CASSYPRTGGNEQFF.

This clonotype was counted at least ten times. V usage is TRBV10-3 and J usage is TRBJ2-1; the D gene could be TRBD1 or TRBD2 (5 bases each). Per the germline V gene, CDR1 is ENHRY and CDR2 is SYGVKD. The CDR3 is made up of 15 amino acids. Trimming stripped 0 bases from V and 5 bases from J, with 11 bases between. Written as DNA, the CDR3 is TGTGCCATCAGTGAGTCCCGGGACGGGAACAATGAGCAGTTCTTC. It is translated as CAISESRDGNNEQFF.

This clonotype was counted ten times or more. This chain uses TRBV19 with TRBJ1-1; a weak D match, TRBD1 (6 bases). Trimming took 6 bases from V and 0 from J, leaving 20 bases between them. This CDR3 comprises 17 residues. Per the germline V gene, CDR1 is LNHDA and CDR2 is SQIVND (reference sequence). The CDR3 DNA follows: TGTGCCAGTAGCCAATCAATGCCCCAGGGGCTGAACACTGAAGCTTTCTTT. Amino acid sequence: CASSQSMPQGLNTEAFF.

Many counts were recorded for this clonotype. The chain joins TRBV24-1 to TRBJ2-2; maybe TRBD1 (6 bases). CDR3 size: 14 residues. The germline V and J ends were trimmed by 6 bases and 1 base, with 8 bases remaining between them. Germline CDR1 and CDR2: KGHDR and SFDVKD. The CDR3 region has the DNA TGTGCCACCAGTCCCAGGGGGAACACCGGGGAGCTGTTTTTT. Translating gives CATSPRGNTGELFF.

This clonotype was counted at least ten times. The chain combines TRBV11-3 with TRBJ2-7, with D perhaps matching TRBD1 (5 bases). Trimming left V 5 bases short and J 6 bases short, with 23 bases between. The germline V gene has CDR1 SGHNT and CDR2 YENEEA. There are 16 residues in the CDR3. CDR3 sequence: CASSPPWGGQFGEQYF. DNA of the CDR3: TGTGCCAGCAGCCCCCCTTGGGGCGGTCAATTCGGCGAGCAGTACTTC.

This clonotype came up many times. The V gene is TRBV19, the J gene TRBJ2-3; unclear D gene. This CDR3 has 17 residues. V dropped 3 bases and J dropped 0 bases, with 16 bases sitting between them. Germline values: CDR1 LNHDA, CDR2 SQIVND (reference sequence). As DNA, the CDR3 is TGTGCCAGTAGTATCTCCGGTCTCCGGATGAGCACAGATACGCAGTATTTT. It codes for CASSISGLRMSTDTQYF.

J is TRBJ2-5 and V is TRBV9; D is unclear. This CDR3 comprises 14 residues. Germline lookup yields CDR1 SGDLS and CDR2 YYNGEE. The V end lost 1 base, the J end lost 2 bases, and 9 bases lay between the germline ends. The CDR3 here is CASSVSTKQETQYF. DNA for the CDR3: TGTGCCAGCAGCGTATCCACAAAACAAGAGACCCAGTACTTC.

CDR3: CASTISGFYNEQFF. In DNA form, the CDR3 reads TGTGCCAGCACCATTAGCGGGTTTTACAATGAGCAGTTCTTC. The V and J genes are TRBV12-3 or TRBV12-4 and TRBJ2-1; 7 bases are shared with TRBD2. The CDR3 runs 14 residues. J gave up 4 bases and V 7 bases, and 7 bases lay outside the gene matches.

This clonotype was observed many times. Written as DNA, the CDR3 is TGTGCCAGCAGCCCCGGAAACAAGCGTCAGCCCCAGCATTTT. It yields the protein CASSPGNKRQPQHF. J is TRBJ1-5 and V is TRBV28; D call uncertain. V was pared by 6 bases and J by 6 bases, with 15 bases between. Germline values: CDR1 MDHEN, CDR2 SYDVKM. The CDR3 sequence is 14 residues long.

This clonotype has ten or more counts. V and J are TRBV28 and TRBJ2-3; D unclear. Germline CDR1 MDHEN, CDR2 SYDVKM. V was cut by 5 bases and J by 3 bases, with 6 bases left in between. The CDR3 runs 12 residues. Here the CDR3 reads CASSQETDTQYF. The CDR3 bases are TGTGCCAGCAGTCAGGAAACAGATACGCAGTATTTT.

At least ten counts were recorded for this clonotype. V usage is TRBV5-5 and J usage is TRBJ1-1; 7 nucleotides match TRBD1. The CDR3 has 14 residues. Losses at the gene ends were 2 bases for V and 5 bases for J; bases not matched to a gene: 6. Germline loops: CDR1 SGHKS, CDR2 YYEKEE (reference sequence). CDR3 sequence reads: CASSFPTGRTEAFF. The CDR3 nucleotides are TGTGCCAGCAGCTTTCCGACAGGGAGGACTGAAGCTTTCTTT.

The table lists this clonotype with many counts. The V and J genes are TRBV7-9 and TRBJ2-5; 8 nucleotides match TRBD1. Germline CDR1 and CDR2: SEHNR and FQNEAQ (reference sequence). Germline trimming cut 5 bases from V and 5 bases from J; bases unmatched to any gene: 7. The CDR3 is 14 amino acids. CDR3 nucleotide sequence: TGTGCCAGCAGCCCTCAGGGGGCATGGGAGACCCAGTACTTC. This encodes CASSPQGAWETQYF.

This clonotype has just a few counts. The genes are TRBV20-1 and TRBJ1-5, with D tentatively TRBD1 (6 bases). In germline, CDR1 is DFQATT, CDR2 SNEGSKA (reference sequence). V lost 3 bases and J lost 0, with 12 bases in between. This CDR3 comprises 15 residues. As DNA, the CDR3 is TGCAGTGCTAGTAGGGCAGGGGCTAGCAATCAGCCCCAGCATTTT. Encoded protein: CSASRAGASNQPQHF.

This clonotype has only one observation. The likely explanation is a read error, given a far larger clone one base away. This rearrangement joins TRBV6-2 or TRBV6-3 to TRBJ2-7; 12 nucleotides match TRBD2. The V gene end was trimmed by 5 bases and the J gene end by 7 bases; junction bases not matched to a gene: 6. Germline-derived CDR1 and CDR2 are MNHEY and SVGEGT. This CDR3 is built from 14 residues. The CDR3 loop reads CASSRTSGNNEQYF. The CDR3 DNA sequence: TGTGCCAGCAGTCGGACTAGCGGGAACAATGAGCAGTACTTC.

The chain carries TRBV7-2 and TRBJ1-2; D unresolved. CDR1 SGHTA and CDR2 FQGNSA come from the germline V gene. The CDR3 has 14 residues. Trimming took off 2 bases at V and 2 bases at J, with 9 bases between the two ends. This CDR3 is CASSLNRQNYGYTF. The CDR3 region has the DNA TGTGCCAGCAGCTTAAATCGGCAGAACTATGGCTACACCTTC.

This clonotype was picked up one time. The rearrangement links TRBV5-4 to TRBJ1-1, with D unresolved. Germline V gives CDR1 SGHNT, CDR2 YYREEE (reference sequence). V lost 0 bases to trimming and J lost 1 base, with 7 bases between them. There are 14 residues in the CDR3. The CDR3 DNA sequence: TGTGCCAGCAGCTTGGTCCACCAGAACACTGAAGCTTTCTTT. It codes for CASSLVHQNTEAFF.

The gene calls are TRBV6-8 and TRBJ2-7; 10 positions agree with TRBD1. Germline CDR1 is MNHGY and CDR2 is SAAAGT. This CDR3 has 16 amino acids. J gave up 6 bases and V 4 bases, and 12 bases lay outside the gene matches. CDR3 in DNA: TGTGCCAGCAGTTCCCCGGCCGGGACAGGGGTGTCCGAGCAGTACTTC. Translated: CASSSPAGTGVSEQYF.

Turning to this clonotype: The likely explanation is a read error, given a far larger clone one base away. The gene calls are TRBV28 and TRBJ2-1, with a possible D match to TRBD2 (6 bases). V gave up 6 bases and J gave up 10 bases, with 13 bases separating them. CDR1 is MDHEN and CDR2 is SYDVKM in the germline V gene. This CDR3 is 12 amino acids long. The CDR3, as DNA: TGTGCCAGCAGGGGGGACTGGTACGAGCAGTTCTTC. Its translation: CASRGDWYEQFF.